This T cell receptor beta chain was sequenced in a study of vaccination effects on CD4 cells after COVID-19. This clone was counted once. Its antigen remains unknown. V was cut by 0 bases and J by 7 bases, with 9 bases left in between. The CDR3 is 13 residues long. Some clones are missing from TCRdb's copy, which holds only in-frame ones; the method was immunoSEQ multiplex PCR. The sample lists 20,000 to 25,000 clones; around 67% were seen once. Peptide-pool stimulation followed by sequencing identified expanded antigen-specific CD4+ clonotypes in the ViraFEST assay. The culture ran for approximately 11 days before CD4+ T cells were isolated. Two doses of BNT162b2 or mRNA-1273 vaccine were administered to participants. General study results and limits: Convalescent patients were scarce, and early post-infection timepoints were absent.

Sequencing was performed on CD4+ T cells from PBMCs cultured with SARS-CoV-2 spike peptides, taken after COVID-19 vaccination. The receptor was derived from a human donor who received a COVID-19 vaccine. This chain joins TRBV12-3 or TRBV12-4 and TRBJ2-5; D unclear. Here the CDR3 reads CASSLAEVGTQYF. The DNA of the CDR3 is TGTGCCAGCAGTTTAGCCGAGGTTGGGACCCAGTACTTC.